This T cell receptor (beta chain) was profiled in a study of cytomegalovirus exposure and HLA in healthy donors. Findings and caveats of the study: Reportedly, HLA-A and HLA-B alleles of most subjects were accurately predicted from TCR beta.

PCR employed 60 Vbeta and 13 Jbeta primers. Clones were sequenced by immunoSEQ multiplex PCR, and TCRdb holds only the in-frame ones, with some missing. The data show around 100,000 clones, more than 60% seen once. This clone has just one count. Antigen: not known. V gave up 6 bases and J gave up 1 base, with 8 bases separating them. The CDR3 runs to 13 residues. CDR1 is SGHTA, CDR2 FQGNSA, per germline. The origin of this receptor is a man aged 30-40 years in good health and CMV-seronegative. The chain has TRBV7-2 and TRBJ2-3; possible D gene TRBD2, 6 bases. The material sequenced was PBMCs. The CDR3 region has the DNA TGTGCCAGCAGGGCTAGCGGCACAGATACGCAGTATTTT. Protein: CASRASGTDTQYF.